These 16 T cell receptor beta chains share one sample of origin, sequenced in a study of T cell repertoires in cytomegalovirus infection. Via MiXCR, TCRdb re-called the reads, giving one row per CDR3 protein. The data hold some 940,000 distinct CDR3 sequences, with roughly 31% observed a single time. No antigen has been assigned to these receptors. Sequencing used cultured CD8+ T cells from PBMCs, obtained from culture after CMV antigen stimulation. All receptors derive from a human donor in good health (CMV status not recorded). Some clones in this sample may be carry-over from other donors' samples.

The chain combines TRBV7-9 with TRBJ1-2; D not certain. The germline V and J ends were trimmed by 4 bases and 8 bases, with 20 bases remaining between them. CDR3 length: 15 residues. Germline V gene lookup returns CDR1 SEHNR and CDR2 FQNEAQ (reference sequence). CDR3 coding DNA: TGTGCCAGCAGCTCCACAATGATGGGCCTCTGGGGCTACACCTTC. It encodes CASSSTMMGLWGYTF. The full variable domain, rest sourced from reference TRBV7-9 and TRBJ1-2, is DTGVSQNPRHKITKRGQNVTFRCDPISEHNRLYWYRQTLGQGPEFLTYFQNEAQLEKSRLLSDRFSAERPKGSFSTLEIQRTEQGDSAMYLCASSSTMMGLWGYTFGSGTRLTVV.

The sample holds a few counts of this clonotype. This chain links TRBV18 with TRBJ2-4; TRBD1 might be the D (5 bases). With 3 bases removed from V and 0 bases from J, the gap between germline ends came to 12 bases. Germline-derived CDR1 and CDR2 are KGHSH and LQKENI. The CDR3 spans 16 residues. The CDR3 protein is CASSPVGPLAKNIQYF. As DNA, the CDR3 is TGTGCCAGCTCACCCGTGGGGCCGTTAGCCAAAAACATTCAGTACTTC.

The chain carries TRBV6-6 and TRBJ2-1; 9 nucleotides line up with TRBD1. CDR1 MNHNY and CDR2 SVGAGI come from the germline V gene (reference sequence). The CDR3 consists of 14 residues. V was clipped by 8 bases and J by 5 bases; unmatched bases: 7. CDR3 DNA: TGTGCCAGCGTCCGGGACAGGGTCAACAATGAGCAGTTCTTC. This encodes CASVRDRVNNEQFF.

The rearrangement uses TRBV9 and TRBJ1-5; D gene uncertain. Trimming removed 2 bases from V and 5 bases from J, with 8 bases in between. CDR1 SGDLS and CDR2 YYNGEE come from the germline V gene. The CDR3 is 13 residues long. CDR3 in DNA: TGTGCCAGCAGCGTGGCCTCGGATCAGCCCCAGCATTTT. Translation gives CASSVASDQPQHF. Filled out from reference TRBV9 and TRBJ1-5, the complete variable domain reads DSGVTQTPKHLITATGQRVTLRCSPRSGDLSVYWYQQSLDQGLQFLIQYYNGEERAKGNILERFSAQQFPDLHSELNLSSLELGDSALYFCASSVASDQPQHFGDGTRLSIL.

The chain links TRBV5-1 to TRBJ2-2, with D possibly TRBD1 on 7 matching bases. The CDR3 totals 16 residues. With 5 bases removed from V and 7 bases from J, the gap between germline ends came to 21 bases. CDR1 is SGHRS, CDR2 YFSETQ, per germline. CDR3 protein: CASSKKPTGRNGELFF. The DNA of the CDR3 is TGCGCCAGCAGTAAAAAACCGACAGGGAGGAACGGGGAGCTGTTTTTT. Full variable domain (outside the CDR3, taken from reference TRBV5-1 and TRBJ2-2): KAGVTQTPRYLIKTRGQQVTLSCSPISGHRSVSWYQQTPGQGLQFLFEYFSETQRNKGNFPGRFSGRQFSNSRSEMNVSTLELGDSALYLCASSKKPTGRNGELFFGEGSRLTVL.

The chain uses TRBV6-5 and TRBJ1-4, with D unresolved. Germline V gene sequence: CDR1 MNHEY, CDR2 SVGAGI. The length of the CDR3 is 14 residues. Trimming stripped 3 bases from V and 4 bases from J, with 9 bases between. This chain's CDR3 is CASSYSGYNEKLFF. DNA for the CDR3: TGTGCCAGCAGTTATTCGGGGTATAATGAAAAACTGTTTTTT.

This chain joins TRBV7-2 and TRBJ1-6; D might be TRBD1 (5 bases). This CDR3 has 15 residues. Germline values: CDR1 SGHTA, CDR2 FQGNSA. Deletions cut 1 base from V and 7 bases from J, with 11 bases between. CDR3 sequence reads: CASSLDDRLNSPLHF. DNA of the CDR3: TGTGCCAGCAGCTTAGATGACAGATTGAATTCACCCCTCCACTTT.

This clonotype has more than one count but fewer than ten. V gene TRBV6-2 or TRBV6-3 combines with J gene TRBJ2-2, with D unclear. Germline-derived CDR1 and CDR2 are MNHEY and SVGEGT. The CDR3 is 14 amino acids. The V end was cut by 7 bases, the J end by 6 bases, with 15 bases between. The CDR3 protein is CASIQEGYAGELFF. The DNA for the CDR3 is TGTGCCAGCATCCAAGAAGGGTATGCCGGGGAGCTGTTTTTT.

This clonotype was observed a few times. The rearrangement links TRBV27 to TRBJ2-1; no firm D call. The CDR3 has 17 amino acids. The germline V gene encodes CDR1 MNHEY and CDR2 SMNVEV (reference sequence). The ends were cut back, 0 bases at V and 0 bases at J, with 12 bases in the middle. The CDR3 bases are TGTGCCAGCAGTTTATCTATCTCCGCGAGCTCCTACAATGAGCAGTTCTTC. Its protein product is CASSLSISASSYNEQFF.

The chain carries TRBV6-6 and TRBJ2-1; 7 bases agree with TRBD1. Germline V gives CDR1 MNHNY, CDR2 SVGAGI (reference sequence). After removal of 8 bases from V and 5 bases from J, the junction contained 12 bases not matched to a gene. This CDR3 spans 15 amino acids. The CDR3 coding sequence is TGTGCCAGCTCCGATCCTACGGACAGGAACAATGAGCAGTTCTTC. It translates to CASSDPTDRNNEQFF.

This clonotype appeared a few times. The rearrangement uses TRBV27 and TRBJ1-1; unclear D gene. The V end was cut by 4 bases, the J end by 3 bases, with 21 bases between. The CDR3 totals 17 residues. Germline V gene data show CDR1 as MNHEY and CDR2 as SMNVEV (reference sequence). The CDR3 DNA is TGTGCCAGCAGTTCGAAATTTAGCCAACCTGGGGACACTGAAGCTTTCTTT. Translating it yields CASSSKFSQPGDTEAFF.

This chain joins TRBV10-3 and TRBJ2-1; 16 bases fit TRBD2. CDR1 is ENHRY, CDR2 SYGVKD, per germline. The V gene end was trimmed by 4 bases and the J gene end by 1 base; junction bases not matched to a gene: 4. The CDR3 covers 18 residues. In DNA form, the CDR3 reads TGTGCCATCAGTGGGGGACTAGCGGGGGGGCCTTCCTACAATGAGCAGTTCTTC. This translates into CAISGGLAGGPSYNEQFF.

This clonotype turned up a few times. This chain links TRBV5-1 with TRBJ1-1; D uncertain. CDR1 and CDR2 from the germline V gene are SGHRS and YFSETQ. V gave up 0 bases and J gave up 5 bases, with 20 bases separating them. This CDR3 contains 17 residues. CDR3 region: CASSLASYEVRSTEAFF. The CDR3 DNA reads as TGCGCCAGCAGCTTGGCTAGTTATGAGGTCAGGTCAACTGAAGCTTTCTTT.

The chain has TRBV7-6 and TRBJ1-1, with D hard to call. Germline-derived CDR1 and CDR2 are SGHVS and FNYEAQ. The CDR3 runs to 14 residues. V gave up 5 bases and J gave up 9 bases, with 19 bases separating them. The CDR3 region is CASSTSNSNPQAFF. The CDR3 DNA reads as TGTGCCAGCAGCACCTCGAATAGTAATCCCCAAGCTTTCTTT.

This clonotype appeared a few times. The chain is built from TRBV6-6 and TRBJ1-1; D might be TRBD1 (5 bases). CDR3 length: 14 residues. Deletions cut 6 bases from V and 3 bases from J, with 14 bases between. The germline V gene encodes CDR1 MNHNY and CDR2 SVGAGI (reference sequence). The CDR3 DNA is TGTGCCAGCAGCGAGGGGAGTGGACACACTGAAGCTTTCTTT. Amino acids: CASSEGSGHTEAFF.

The CDR3 coding sequence is TGTGCCAGTAGGCCTAGCGCGAGCTCCTACAATGAGCAGTTCTTC. Its protein product is CASRPSASSYNEQFF. The chain combines TRBV19 with TRBJ2-1; tentative D call: TRBD2 (6 bases). Germline CDR1 is LNHDA and CDR2 is SQIVND (reference sequence). This CDR3 spans 15 amino acids. V was pared by 6 bases and J by 0 bases, with 12 bases between.